These T cell receptor beta chains were read from a single sample in a study of control samples from healthy donors and cancer patients. Generated by immunoSEQ multiplex PCR, the TCRdb table keeps only in-frame clones and is missing some. The data contain roughly 39,000 clones, about 90% of them singletons. The sequencing sample was made of blood. Source of these receptors: a woman between 45 and 60 years old in good health. Each CDR3 is given with its conserved first and last residue. Each record gives: D gene, clone size, V gene, J gene, CDR3 protein, CDR3 DNA. The D gene is left open where the match is weak. Clone sizes are given selectively: once, few, many, or a class where the clone is expanded.

d_gene: .
abundance: .
v_gene: TRBV7-8
j_gene: TRBJ2-2
CDR3aa: CASSLLRGRNTGELFF
CDR3nt: TGTGCCAGCAGCTTACTCCGGGGAAGAAACACCGGGGAGCTGTTTTTT

d_gene: .
abundance: .
v_gene: TRBV11-2
j_gene: TRBJ1-1
CDR3aa: CASSLTENTEAFF
CDR3nt: TGTGCCAGCAGCTTAACCGAAAACACTGAAGCTTTCTTT

d_gene: .
abundance: .
v_gene: TRBV3-1/TRBV3-2
j_gene: TRBJ1-6
CDR3aa: CASRYQSNSPLHF
CDR3nt: TGTGCCAGCAGATACCAGAGTAATTCACCCCTCCACTTT

d_gene: .
abundance: few
v_gene: TRBV7-2
j_gene: TRBJ2-1
CDR3aa: CASSPYPGANEQFF
CDR3nt: TGTGCCAGCAGCCCCTATCCAGGGGCGAATGAGCAGTTCTTC

d_gene: .
abundance: .
v_gene: TRBV4-2
j_gene: TRBJ2-5
CDR3aa: CASSQGGVALVDGETQYF
CDR3nt: TGTGCCAGCAGCCAAGGAGGGGTCGCCCTAGTCGACGGTGAGACCCAGTACTTC

d_gene: .
abundance: .
v_gene: TRBV7-2
j_gene: TRBJ2-1
CDR3aa: CASTYTTSSYNEQFF
CDR3nt: TGTGCCAGCACCTATACCACGAGCTCCTACAATGAGCAGTTCTTC

d_gene: .
abundance: .
v_gene: TRBV19
j_gene: TRBJ1-6
CDR3aa: CASSSLGARGSVTAPLHF
CDR3nt: TGTGCCAGTAGTTCCTTAGGGGCAAGGGGGTCTGTAACGGCACCCCTCCACTTT

d_gene: TRBD1
abundance: .
v_gene: TRBV28
j_gene: TRBJ2-7
CDR3aa: CASSLVGQGLYEQYF
CDR3nt: TGTGCCAGCAGTTTGGTAGGACAGGGTCTCTACGAGCAGTACTTC

d_gene: .
abundance: once
v_gene: TRBV30
j_gene: TRBJ1-5
CDR3aa: CAWSGPGSQPQHF
CDR3nt: TGTGCCTGGAGTGGGCCCGGGAGTCAGCCCCAGCATTTT

d_gene: .
abundance: .
v_gene: TRBV3-1/TRBV3-2
j_gene: TRBJ2-5
CDR3aa: CASSQDFHVPGETQYF
CDR3nt: TGTGCCAGCAGCCAAGATTTTCACGTTCCGGGAGAGACCCAGTACTTC

d_gene: TRBD1
abundance: .
v_gene: TRBV27
j_gene: TRBJ2-1
CDR3aa: CASRLGTGGSNEQFF
CDR3nt: TGTGCCAGCAGGCTCGGGACAGGGGGTAGTAATGAGCAGTTCTTC

d_gene: .
abundance: .
v_gene: TRBV3-1/TRBV3-2
j_gene: TRBJ1-2
CDR3aa: CASSQREGTPAGGYTF
CDR3nt: TGTGCCAGCAGCCAAAGGGAAGGGACTCCCGCGGGTGGCTACACCTTC

d_gene: .
abundance: .
v_gene: TRBV6-5
j_gene: TRBJ2-3
CDR3aa: CASSKISGPTDTQYF
CDR3nt: TGTGCCAGCAGTAAGATTAGCGGCCCAACAGATACGCAGTATTTT

d_gene: TRBD1
abundance: once
v_gene: TRBV2
j_gene: TRBJ1-2
CDR3aa: CASRSGGHTF
CDR3nt: TGTGCCAGCCGATCAGGGGGTCACACCTTC

d_gene: .
abundance: .
v_gene: TRBV5-6
j_gene: TRBJ1-5
CDR3aa: CAGGGPFSNQPQHF
CDR3nt: TGTGCCGGGGGAGGGCCCTTTAGCAATCAGCCCCAGCATTTT

d_gene: .
abundance: few
v_gene: TRBV5-4
j_gene: TRBJ2-1
CDR3aa: CATKEVNSYNEQFF
CDR3nt: TGTGCCACCAAAGAGGTCAACTCCTACAATGAGCAGTTCTTC

d_gene: .
abundance: .
v_gene: TRBV28
j_gene: TRBJ2-7
CDR3aa: CASRSKGYEQYF
CDR3nt: TGTGCCAGCAGATCCAAAGGCTACGAGCAGTACTTC

d_gene: TRBD2
abundance: once
v_gene: TRBV7-3
j_gene: TRBJ2-3
CDR3aa: CASSKASGATDTQYF
CDR3nt: TGTGCCAGCAGCAAGGCTAGCGGGGCCACAGATACGCAGTATTTT